Included here is one T cell receptor (beta chain) sequence, with context. Its recognized antigen is unknown. Base quality data are lacking; no much larger clone is found one base away. This entry comes from a study of T cells and Merkel cell carcinoma outcomes (dated by TCRdb to the early 2020s). Notes on the research overall: The study looked at whether the tumor T-cell repertoire and T-cell density could predict clinical outcome in patients with Merkel cell carcinoma. What the research found in general, with its limitations: The combination of T-cell repertoire features and T-cell density was reported to predict clinical outcomes in patients with Merkel cell carcinoma.

Trimming accounts for 2 bases at V and 7 bases at J, while the number of junction bases matched to no gene is 7. Spanning cysteine to phenylalanine, the CDR3 consists of 14 amino acids. Only the CDR3 DNA is retained, 42 bases long and in frame from the first base. Based on the germline V gene, the CDR1 and CDR2 sequences are MNHEY and SVGAGI. The library relied on the immunoSEQ multiplex PCR assay. TCRdb's version of the immuneACCESS table is confined to in-frame rearrangements and falls short of the full clone set. An unresolved V gene accounts for under half of the shortfall where checked; the remainder is of unknown origin. This sample holds around 6,000 clones; roughly 80% were observed only once. The ten largest clones add up to 4.5% to 6.5% of the sample. The samples were obtained from people who had Merkel cell carcinoma.

The receptor chain draws on TRBV6-5 and TRBJ2-7; a stretch of 8 junction bases matches TRBD2. Sequenced material: tumor tissue from Merkel cell carcinoma. This clonotype originated in a human donor with Merkel cell carcinoma. The bases are TGTGCCAGCAGTTACAGCGGGAGAGGGAGGGAGCAGTACTTC. This sequence encodes CASSYSGRGREQYF.